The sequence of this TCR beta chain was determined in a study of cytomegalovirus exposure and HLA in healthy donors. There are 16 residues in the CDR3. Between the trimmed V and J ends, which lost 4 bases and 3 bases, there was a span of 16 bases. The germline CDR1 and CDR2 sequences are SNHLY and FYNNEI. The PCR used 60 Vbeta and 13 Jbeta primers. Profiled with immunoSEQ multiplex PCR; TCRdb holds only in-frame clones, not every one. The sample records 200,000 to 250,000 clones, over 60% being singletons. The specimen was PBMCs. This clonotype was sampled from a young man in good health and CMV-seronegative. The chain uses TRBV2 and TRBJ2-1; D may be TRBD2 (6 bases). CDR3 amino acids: CASSGTGLGDYNEQFF. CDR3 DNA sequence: TGTGCCAGCAGTGGAACGGGACTTGGAGACTACAATGAGCAGTTCTTC.